The 21 T cell receptor beta chains presented below share a single source sample, sequenced in a study of persistence of HIV-infected CD4 T cells. Their cognate antigens are unknown. Overlapping HIV-1 Gag 15-mer peptides at approximately 0.91 ug per peptide per mL were used. Memory cells lacking CD40L and CD69 with high CD45RO were sorted. This was the immunoSEQ version 4 assay in survey mode. Using immunoSEQ multiplex PCR, the repertoire was profiled, and TCRdb retains in-frame clones only, with some absent. The table has over 40,000 clones, around 78% seen once; the top ten hold approximately 15%. The source material was CD4+ T cells sorted from PBMCs after roughly 18-hour stimulation, sampled from a patient who received antiretroviral therapy. The source is an adult man with HIV who was CMV-seropositive.

The chain combines TRBV3-1 (or the pseudogene TRBV3-2) with TRBJ1-2; D unresolved. V was shortened by 0 bases and J by 6 bases, with 11 bases between the two germline ends. CDR1 LGHDT and CDR2 YNNKEL come from the germline V gene (reference sequence). The CDR3 is 14 residues long. The CDR3 region is CASSQETVNHGYTF. The CDR3 nucleotides read TGTGCCAGCAGCCAAGAAACAGTCAACCATGGCTACACCTTC.

This chain connects TRBV5-4 to TRBJ1-1; 10 bases fit TRBD1. The V segment lost 4 bases and the J segment 4 bases; nucleotides outside the gene matches: 7. This CDR3 is built from 15 residues. Germline values: CDR1 SGHNT, CDR2 YYREEE (reference sequence). Here the CDR3 reads CASSLPDRGGTEAFF. The CDR3 DNA sequence: TGTGCCAGCAGCCTCCCGGACAGGGGGGGCACTGAAGCTTTCTTT.

The rearrangement joins TRBV19 to TRBJ2-3, with D possibly being TRBD1 (6 bases). Germline CDR1 reads LNHDA; CDR2 reads SQIVND (reference sequence). This CDR3 region has 16 residues. V was cut by 10 bases and J by 0 bases, with 20 bases left in between. CDR3 amino acids: CAIDYSGDLSTDTQYF. The CDR3 DNA sequence: TGTGCCATAGACTACTCAGGGGATCTAAGCACAGATACGCAGTATTTT. Full variable domain (remainder filled in from reference TRBV19 and TRBJ2-3): DGGITQSPKYLFRKEGQNVTLSCEQNLNHDAMYWYRQDPGQGLRLIYYSQIVNDFQKGDIAEGYSVSREKKESFPLTVTSAQKNPTAFYLCAIDYSGDLSTDTQYFGPGTRLTVL.

The CDR3 is CASSTLPIQGWGYGYTF. The CDR3 DNA reads TGTGCCAGTAGTACTCTCCCTATACAGGGGTGGGGCTATGGCTACACCTTC. The chain recombines TRBV19 with TRBJ1-2; 7 bases are shared with TRBD1. Germline CDR1 LNHDA, CDR2 SQIVND (reference sequence). The V segment lost 4 bases and the J segment 4 bases; nucleotides outside the gene matches: 15. This CDR3 is built from 17 residues.

The chain recombines TRBV20-1 with TRBJ2-6; 8 nucleotides align to TRBD1. The CDR3 has 18 residues. Germline assignment: CDR1 DFQATT and CDR2 SNEGSKA (reference sequence). V was clipped by 3 bases and J by 0 bases; unmatched bases: 10. CDR3 sequence (DNA): TGCAGTGCTAGTCTCTTGACAGGGGAGATCTCTGGGGCCAACGTCCTGACTTTC. This translates into CSASLLTGEISGANVLTF.

CDR3 residues: CASSPGDRGVSYEQYF. The CDR3 DNA reads TGTGCCAGCTCACCAGGGGACAGGGGGGTTTCCTACGAGCAGTACTTC. J is TRBJ2-7 and V is TRBV18; 11 positions agree with TRBD1. CDR1 and CDR2 (germline): KGHSH, LQKENI. The V segment lost 2 bases and the J segment 1 base; nucleotides outside the gene matches: 4. This CDR3 has 16 residues. Together with reference TRBV18 and TRBJ2-7, the CDR3 gives the full variable domain: NAGVMQNPRHLVRRRGQEARLRCSPMKGHSHVYWYRQLPEEGLKFMVYLQKENIIDESGMPKERFSAEFPKEGPSILRIQQVVRGDSAAYFCASSPGDRGVSYEQYFGPGTRLTVT.

The J gene is TRBJ1-2, the V gene TRBV5-8; D is possibly TRBD1 (6 bases). Trimming pared 4 bases from V and 8 bases from J, leaving 12 bases between. CDR1 and CDR2 (germline): SGHTS, YDEGEE. The CDR3 is 12 residues long. The CDR3 protein is CASSTQGYGYTF. The CDR3 coding sequence is TGTGCCAGCAGCACACAGGGTTACGGCTACACCTTC. The whole variable domain, remainder taken from reference TRBV5-8 and TRBJ1-2, is EAGVTQSPTHLIKTRGQQATLRCSPISGHTSVYWYQQALGLGLQFLLWYDEGEERNRGNFPPRFSGRQFPNYSSELNVNALELEDSALYLCASSTQGYGYTFGSGTRLTVV.

V usage is TRBV10-3 and J usage is TRBJ1-4, with 10 bases lining up with TRBD1. This CDR3 comprises 16 residues. Germline CDR1 reads ENHRY; CDR2 reads SYGVKD. V lost 2 bases, J lost 10 bases, and 10 bases stayed unmatched. CDR3 residues: CAISEDRDRGVGKLFF. The CDR3 DNA follows: TGTGCCATCAGTGAGGACCGGGACAGGGGAGTTGGAAAACTGTTTTTT.

This rearrangement joins TRBV4-2 to TRBJ2-2, with D hard to call. The germline V and J ends were trimmed by 8 bases and 2 bases, with 15 bases remaining between them. Germline CDR1 reads LGHNA; CDR2 reads YNFKEQ. The CDR3 contains 15 residues. The DNA of the CDR3 is TGTGCCAGCCAGCCAGAGAAGTTAAACACCGGGGAGCTGTTTTTT. It codes for CASQPEKLNTGELFF.

This clone was counted a few times. The chain couples TRBV19 to TRBJ1-6, with TRBD1 matching over 7 bases. CDR1 is LNHDA, CDR2 SQIVND, per germline (reference sequence). The CDR3 loop spans 12 amino acids. V dropped 6 bases and J dropped 10; count of bases not matched to a gene: 3. CDR3 amino acids: CASRQGISPLHF. The CDR3 coding sequence is TGTGCCAGTAGACAGGGGATCTCACCCCTCCACTTT.

The CDR3 DNA reads as TGTGCCAGCAGTTTAGAGCCTTGGGATACGCAGTATTTT. Translating it yields CASSLEPWDTQYF. The V and J genes are TRBV12-3 or TRBV12-4 and TRBJ2-3; D is unclear. The CDR3 covers 13 residues. Deletions cut 1 base from V and 6 bases from J, with 8 bases between.

The rearrangement joins TRBV7-2 to TRBJ1-2; 7 bases match TRBD1. CDR3 length: 16 residues. Germline V gene lookup returns CDR1 SGHTA and CDR2 FQGNSA. V gave up 4 bases and J gave up 0 bases; unmatched junction bases: 8. CDR3 coding DNA: TGTGCCAGCAGCTCGTCTTACAGGGGAGCTAACTATGGCTACACCTTC. This gives the protein CASSSSYRGANYGYTF.

This sequence joins TRBV18 and TRBJ2-3; D gene uncertain. The CDR3 contains 17 residues. Germline V lookup: CDR1 KGHSH, CDR2 LQKENI. V gave up 0 bases and J gave up 1 base, with 14 bases separating them. The CDR3 DNA reads as TGTGCCAGCTCACCACCGTGGGGTAAGGAAGGCACAGATACGCAGTATTTT. Its protein product is CASSPPWGKEGTDTQYF.

The rearrangement links TRBV21-1 to TRBJ2-7. TRBV21-1 is annotated as a pseudogene. The CDR3 runs to 15 residues. The CDR3 region is CASSKGRGSSYEQYF. CDR3 nucleotide sequence: TGTGCCAGCAGCAAAGGGAGGGGGTCCTCCTACGAGCAGTACTTC.

The V gene is TRBV30, the J gene TRBJ2-1; 10 nucleotides agree with TRBD2. This CDR3 is built from 20 residues. The V segment lost 5 bases and the J segment 4 bases; nucleotides outside the gene matches: 23. Germline values: CDR1 GTSNPN, CDR2 SVGIG (reference sequence). The CDR3 is CAWGAQGPMPGTSVYNEQFF. The DNA of the CDR3 is TGTGCCTGGGGGGCCCAAGGACCGATGCCCGGGACTAGCGTTTACAATGAGCAGTTCTTC. The full variable domain, its missing parts supplied by reference TRBV30 and TRBJ2-1, is SQTIHQWPATLVQPVGSPLSLECTVEGTSNPNLYWYRQAAGRGLQLLFYSVGIGQISSEVPQNLSASRPQDRQFILSSKKLLLSDSGFYLCAWGAQGPMPGTSVYNEQFFGPGTRLTVL.

In its sample, this clone was seen once. The chain uses TRBV19 and TRBJ1-5; D is possibly TRBD1 (5 bases). V was clipped by 10 bases and J by 4 bases, with 14 bases between them. This CDR3 comprises 13 residues. Germline V gene lookup returns CDR1 LNHDA and CDR2 SQIVND (reference sequence). CDR3 DNA sequence: TGTGCCATCTCTCAGGGAATGAATCAGCCCCAGCATTTT. This codes for CAISQGMNQPQHF.

The chain has TRBV27 and TRBJ1-2; TRBD1 aligns across 9 bases. Trimming removed 6 bases from V and 4 bases from J; junction bases left unmatched: 9. Germline values: CDR1 MNHEY, CDR2 SMNVEV (reference sequence). CDR3 length equals 15 residues. The CDR3 loop reads CASRMTGGGGYGYTF. CDR3 DNA: TGTGCCAGCAGGATGACAGGGGGAGGCGGCTATGGCTACACCTTC.

This clone has more than one count but fewer than ten. The chain is built from TRBV27 and TRBJ2-7; D not certain. Deletions cut 3 bases from V and 0 bases from J, with 12 bases between. The CDR3 covers 15 residues. Germline V gene sequence: CDR1 MNHEY, CDR2 SMNVEV (reference sequence). The CDR3 region is CASSFIRASSYEQYF. The DNA of the CDR3 is TGTGCCAGCAGTTTTATACGGGCGAGCTCCTACGAGCAGTACTTC.

The CDR3 sequence is CASQETKYGYTF. CDR3 sequence (DNA): TGTGCCAGCCAGGAGACAAAGTATGGCTACACCTTC. The rearrangement links TRBV2 to TRBJ1-2; D unresolved. The CDR3 totals 12 residues. Trimming removed 8 bases at V and 5 bases at J, with 12 bases between. Germline V gives CDR1 SNHLY, CDR2 FYNNEI.

Judged by abundance, this clone is medium-sized. The chain employs TRBV19 and TRBJ1-6; D call uncertain. Trimming removed 6 bases at V and 3 bases at J, with 12 bases between. There are 15 residues in the CDR3. Germline assignment: CDR1 LNHDA and CDR2 SQIVND (reference sequence). The CDR3 coding sequence is TGTGCCAGTAGGACTTCGGGAGACTATAATTCACCCCTCCACTTT. This gives the protein CASRTSGDYNSPLHF.

This chain links TRBV19 with TRBJ1-2; possibly TRBD1 for D (6 bases). The ends were cut back, 5 bases at V and 0 bases at J, with 10 bases in the middle. The CDR3 length is 14 residues. CDR1 is LNHDA, CDR2 SQIVND, per germline (reference sequence). The CDR3 bases are TGTGCCAGTAGTCCGGACAGCACTAACTATGGCTACACCTTC. This codes for CASSPDSTNYGYTF.